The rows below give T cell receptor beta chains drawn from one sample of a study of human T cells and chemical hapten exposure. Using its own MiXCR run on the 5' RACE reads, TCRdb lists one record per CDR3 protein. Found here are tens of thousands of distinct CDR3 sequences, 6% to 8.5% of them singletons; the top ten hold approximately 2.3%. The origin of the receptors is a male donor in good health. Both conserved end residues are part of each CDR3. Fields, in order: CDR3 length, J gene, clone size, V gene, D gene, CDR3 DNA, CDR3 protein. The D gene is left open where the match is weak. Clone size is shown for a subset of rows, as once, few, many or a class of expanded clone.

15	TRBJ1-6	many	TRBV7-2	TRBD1	TGTGCCAGCAGCTTCATTACAGGGGCGAATTCACCCCTCCACTTT	CASSFITGANSPLHF
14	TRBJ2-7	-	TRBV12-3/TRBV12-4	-	TGTGCCAGCAGTTTAAATGGTGCGGGTGACGAGCAGTACTTC	CASSLNGAGDEQYF
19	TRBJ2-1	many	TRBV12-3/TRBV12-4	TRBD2	TGTGCCAGCAGTTTCGGTAGCGGGGGGCACAGTCCTCCTTACAATGAGCAGTTCTTC	CASSFGSGGHSPPYNEQFF
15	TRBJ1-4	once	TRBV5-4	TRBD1	TGTGCCAGCAGCTTGACCAGTGGACAGGCAGAAAAACTGTTTTTT	CASSLTSGQAEKLFF
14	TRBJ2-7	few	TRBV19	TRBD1	TGTGCCAGTAGTATTGGGACAGACTCCTACGAGCAGTACTTC	CASSIGTDSYEQYF
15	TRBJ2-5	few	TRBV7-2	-	TGTGCCAGCAGCGACCGGAGGGGGGCCCAAGAGACCCAGTACTTC	CASSDRRGAQETQYF
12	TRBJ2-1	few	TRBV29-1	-	TGCAGCGTTGAAGTAGGCTTCAATGAGCAGTTCTTC	CSVEVGFNEQFF
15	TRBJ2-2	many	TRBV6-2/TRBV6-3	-	TGTGCCAGCAGTTACTCCGCGGGGAGCACCGGGGAGCTGTTTTTT	CASSYSAGSTGELFF
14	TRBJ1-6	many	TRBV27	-	TGTGCCAGCAGTATAGACAGGACTAATTCACCCCTCCACTTT	CASSIDRTNSPLHF
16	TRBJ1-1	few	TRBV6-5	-	TGTGCCAGCAGTTGGGTGGGAAGGGGCGATGGCACTGAAGCTTTCTTT	CASSWVGRGDGTEAFF
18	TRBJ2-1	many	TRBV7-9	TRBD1	TGTGCCAGCAGCTCCCGACGAGGGACAGGGTTAACAATCGGTGAGCAGTTCTTC	CASSSRRGTGLTIGEQFF
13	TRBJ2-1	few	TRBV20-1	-	TGCAGTGCGAATCGGGGCCCTTACAATGAGCAGTTCTTC	CSANRGPYNEQFF
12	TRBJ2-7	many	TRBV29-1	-	TGCAGCGTTGATCTAGCCAGCAACGAGCAGTACTTC	CSVDLASNEQYF
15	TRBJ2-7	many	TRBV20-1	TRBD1	TGCAGTGCTAGAGGACAGGGGATTTTTTCCTACGAGCAGTACTTC	CSARGQGIFSYEQYF
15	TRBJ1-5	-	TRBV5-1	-	TGCGCCAGCAGCTTGGACAGGGCGAGTAATCAGCCCCAGCATTTT	CASSLDRASNQPQHF
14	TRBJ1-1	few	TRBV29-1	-	TGCAGCACCCTGCCCCCAGGGACATCCACTGAAGCTTTCTTT	CSTLPPGTSTEAFF
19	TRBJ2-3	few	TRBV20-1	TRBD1	TGCAGTGCTAGATTCTCCCTAACAGGGGGAGTTCGCCAAACAGATACGCAGTATTTT	CSARFSLTGGVRQTDTQYF
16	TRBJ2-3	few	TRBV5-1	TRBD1	TGCGCCAGCAGCCCGGACGGGACAGGGGGCGCAGATACGCAGTATTTT	CASSPDGTGGADTQYF
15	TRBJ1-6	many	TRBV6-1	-	TGTGCCAGCAGTCCTGTCAGATCAAATTCATCACCCCTCCACTTT	CASSPVRSNSSPLHF
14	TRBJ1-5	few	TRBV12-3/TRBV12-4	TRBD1	TGTGCCAGCCGCGGGGACAGCACTAATCAGCCCCAGCATTTT	CASRGDSTNQPQHF
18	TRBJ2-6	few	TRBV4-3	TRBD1	TGCGCCAGCAGCCAAGGAAGACAGGGGAGCGCTGGGGCCAACGTCCTGACTTTC	CASSQGRQGSAGANVLTF
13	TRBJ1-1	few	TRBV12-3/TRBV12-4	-	TGTGCCAGCAGCCACTCTACAGGGCCTGAAGCTTTCTTT	CASSHSTGPEAFF
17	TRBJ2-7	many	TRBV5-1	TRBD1	TGCGCCAGCAGCGGGGGACAGGACGCGCGGGTGTATTACGAGCAGTACTTC	CASSGGQDARVYYEQYF
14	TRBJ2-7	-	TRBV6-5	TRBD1	TGTGCCAGCAGCCAGGACAGGGGTCCCTACGAGCAGTACTTC	CASSQDRGPYEQYF
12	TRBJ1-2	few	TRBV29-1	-	TGCAGCGTTGAAGATGGAGTCTATGGCTACACCTTC	CSVEDGVYGYTF
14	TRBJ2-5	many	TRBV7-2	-	TGTGCCAGCATTAGGACACCTAGGGAGGAGACCCAGTACTTC	CASIRTPREETQYF
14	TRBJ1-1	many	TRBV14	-	TGTGCCAGCAGCCCCCCGGGACATGGGCGTCGCGCTTTCTTT	CASSPPGHGRRAFF
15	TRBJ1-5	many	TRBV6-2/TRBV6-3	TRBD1	TGTGCCAGCAGGCCCGGGACAGGGGAAGGGCAGCCCCAGCATTTT	CASRPGTGEGQPQHF
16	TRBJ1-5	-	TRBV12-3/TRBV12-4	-	TGTGCCAGCAGTGTCTCGGCAGGGGCCATAAATCAGCCCCAGAATTTT	CASSVSAGAINQPQNF
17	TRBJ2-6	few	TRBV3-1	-	TGTGCCAGCAGCCCACTACAGGGTAGGGCTGGGGCCAACGTCCTGACTTTC	CASSPLQGRAGANVLTF
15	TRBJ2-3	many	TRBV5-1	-	TGCGCCAGCAGCTTGGATTCACTACTCACAGATACGCAGTATTTT	CASSLDSLLTDTQYF